The 25 T cell receptor beta chains below were found in one sample sequenced in a study of molecular identifiers for immune sequencing clone quantification. Via MiXCR, TCRdb re-called the PCR reads, giving one row per CDR3 protein. The sample includes about 63,000 distinct CDR3 sequences, around 20% of them seen just once. Sequencing was carried out using naive CD8+ T cells from blood, with Jurkat cell RNA spiked in. Subset here: FACS-sorted CD8+CD4-CCR7+CD45RA+ naive T cells. Source of these receptors: a human donor in good health. Some libraries in this study had Jurkat cell RNA spiked in.

This clonotype occurred many times. The chain combines TRBV27 with TRBJ1-1, with D maybe TRBD1 (5 bases). Deletions cut 3 bases from V and 5 bases from J, with 16 bases between. Germline lookup yields CDR1 MNHEY and CDR2 SMNVEV (reference sequence). The CDR3 has 15 amino acids. CDR3 sequence reads: CASSFGGSLGTEAFF. CDR3 nucleotide sequence: TGTGCCAGCAGTTTCGGGGGGTCCCTGGGGACTGAAGCTTTCTTT.

This clonotype showed up many times. The chain couples TRBV18 to TRBJ2-1; D not certain. The CDR3 spans 16 residues. CDR1 and CDR2 (germline): KGHSH, LQKENI. V lost 0 bases and J 8 bases, leaving 17 bases between the germline ends. CDR3 loop: CASSPPALEVEDEQFF. The DNA of the CDR3 is TGTGCCAGCTCACCACCGGCTCTCGAGGTCGAGGATGAGCAGTTCTTC.

This clonotype has only a few counts. J is TRBJ1-5 and V is TRBV5-6; D perhaps matches TRBD1 (5 bases). The CDR3 is 13 residues long. Germline CDR1 is SGHDT and CDR2 is YYEEEE. Trimming shortened V by 4 bases and J by 7 bases, and 12 bases separated the two germline ends. The CDR3 sequence: CASSAEGEQPQHF. CDR3 nucleotide sequence: TGTGCCAGCAGCGCAGAAGGGGAACAGCCCCAGCATTTT.

This clonotype was found a few times. The rearrangement uses TRBV27 and TRBJ2-2; D call uncertain. From germline, CDR1 is MNHEY and CDR2 SMNVEV (reference sequence). V was pared by 0 bases and J by 4 bases, with 15 bases between. CDR3 length: 17 residues. CDR3 in DNA: TGTGCCAGCAGTTTATCCCCGGGCAGTATGGTCACCGGGGAGCTGTTTTTT. Protein sequence: CASSLSPGSMVTGELFF.

This clonotype appeared many times. The rearrangement joins TRBV28 to TRBJ2-3; 7 bases are shared with TRBD2. J lost 3 bases, V lost 7 bases, and 10 bases had no gene match. This CDR3 is built from 15 residues. Germline V gives CDR1 MDHEN, CDR2 SYDVKM. The CDR3 DNA is TGTGCCAGCACGGGAACGGGAGGAGGTACAGATACGCAGTATTTT. It is translated as CASTGTGGGTDTQYF.

Worth noting for this clonotype: This may be a read error, as it is one base from a much larger clone. The CDR3 sequence: CASRTGQQYEQCF. The DNA for the CDR3 is TGTGCCAGCAGGACGGGACAGCAGTACGAGCAGTGCTTC. The chain has TRBV28 and TRBJ2-7, with 7 bases identical to TRBD1. Germline-derived CDR1 and CDR2 are MDHEN and SYDVKM. CDR3 size: 13 residues.

This clonotype was seen at least ten times. The chain uses TRBV27 and TRBJ2-7; 9 bases map to TRBD2. CDR1 MNHEY and CDR2 SMNVEV come from the germline V gene (reference sequence). The CDR3 sequence is 14 residues long. V trimming: 6 bases; J trimming: 6 bases; junction bases outside the gene matches: 9. The CDR3 coding sequence is TGTGCCAGCAGCCCAATAGCGGGAGATGGCGAGCAGTACTTC. Amino acids: CASSPIAGDGEQYF.

This clonotype was detected only a few times. The chain couples TRBV12-3 or TRBV12-4 to TRBJ2-1; 9 bases align to TRBD2. V lost 1 base to trimming and J lost 7 bases; unmatched junction nucleotides: 11. The CDR3 contains 17 residues. CDR3 in DNA: TGTGCCAGCAGTTTAGTCGCTAGCGGGATAGAGTCGAATGAGCAGTTCTTC. As protein: CASSLVASGIESNEQFF.

A remark on this clonotype: This may stem from a read error, because a much larger clone lies one nucleotide away. The genes are TRBV6-6 and TRBJ2-3; D is uncertain. The CDR3 length is 15 residues. Deletions cut 5 bases from V and 3 bases from J, with 15 bases between. Germline values: CDR1 MNHNY, CDR2 SVGAGI (reference sequence). CDR3 in amino acids: CASSEPPRSTDTQYF. The DNA for the CDR3 is TGTGCCAGCAGTGAGCCACCCCGGTCTACAGATACGCAGTATTTT.

This chain connects TRBV30 to TRBJ2-1, with 8 bases lining up with TRBD2. Germline CDR1 is GTSNPN and CDR2 is SVGIG (reference sequence). The CDR3 sequence is 14 residues long. The ends lost 4 bases at V and 6 bases at J; junction bases unmatched: 8. CDR3: CAWTTGTSINEQFF. The DNA of the CDR3 is TGTGCCTGGACCACCGGGACTAGTATCAATGAGCAGTTCTTC.

This clonotype came up many times. The chain is built from TRBV9 and TRBJ2-7; the D call may be TRBD1 or TRBD2 (5 bases each). The germline V gene has CDR1 SGDLS and CDR2 YYNGEE. This CDR3 comprises 15 residues. With 0 bases removed from V and 4 bases from J, the gap between germline ends came to 14 bases. The CDR3 DNA follows: TGTGCCAGCAGCGTAGCTGGGGGACCCGCGTACGAGCAGTACTTC. This gives the protein CASSVAGGPAYEQYF.

Regarding this clonotype: No conserved phenylalanine or tryptophan is present at the end of the CDR3, so a read error is the likely explanation. The rearrangement links TRBV15 to TRBJ2-7, with D hard to call. Looked up from germline, CDR1 is LNHNV and CDR2 is YYDKDF (reference sequence). The CDR3 loop spans 14 amino acids. V was shortened by 0 bases and J by 2 bases, with 8 bases between the two germline ends. CDR3 residues: CATSREVGPYEQYL. The CDR3 bases are TGTGCCACCAGCAGAGAAGTGGGCCCCTACGAGCAGTACCTC.

This clonotype was seen only a few times. This CDR3 reads CASSDLTSSSYEQYF. DNA for the CDR3: TGCGCCAGCAGTGATTTGACTAGTTCCTCCTACGAGCAGTACTTC. The rearrangement links TRBV10-2 to TRBJ2-7; the D gene is possibly TRBD2 (6 bases). Trimming removed 3 bases from V and 0 bases from J, with 12 bases in between. CDR1 and CDR2 (germline): WSHSY, SAAADI. The CDR3 consists of 15 residues.

This clonotype was seen ten or more times. The chain links TRBV7-6 to TRBJ2-5; 9 bases are a match to TRBD2. J lost 5 bases, V lost 0 bases, and 13 bases had no gene match. CDR1 is SGHVS, CDR2 FNYEAQ, per germline. The length of the CDR3 is 18 residues. The CDR3 bases are TGTGCCAGCAGCTTAGCGTTGGCTAGCGGGGTCATGAGGGAGACCCAGTACTTC. It codes for CASSLALASGVMRETQYF.

The genes are TRBV6-1 and TRBJ2-3; D not certain. Germline CDR1 MNHNS, CDR2 SASEGT. Deletions cut 8 bases from V and 11 bases from J, with 17 bases between. The CDR3 is 12 residues long. CDR3 in amino acids: CASLRVENMQYF. The CDR3 bases are TGTGCCAGCCTAAGGGTGGAGAATATGCAGTATTTT.

This clonotype was found once. The chain is built from TRBV7-6 and TRBJ2-7; the match to TRBD2 covers 10 bases. The CDR3 contains 16 residues. Germline values: CDR1 SGHVS, CDR2 FNYEAQ. Unmatched junction bases numbered 2, after V lost 0 bases and J lost 0 bases. The CDR3 protein is CASSLALAGASYEQYF. CDR3 sequence (DNA): TGTGCCAGCAGCTTAGCGCTAGCGGGGGCCTCCTACGAGCAGTACTTC.

At least ten counts were recorded for this clonotype. This rearrangement joins TRBV5-1 to TRBJ2-7, with no clear D. Germline V gene lookup returns CDR1 SGHRS and CDR2 YFSETQ. CDR3 size: 15 residues. Trimming shortened V by 0 bases and J by 7 bases, and 17 bases separated the two germline ends. CDR3 sequence reads: CASSLVGKQPIEQYF. DNA for the CDR3: TGCGCCAGCAGCTTGGTTGGGAAACAGCCGATTGAGCAGTACTTC.

V is TRBV12-3 or TRBV12-4 and J is TRBJ2-1, with 8 bases that match TRBD2. The junction had 6 bases not matched to a gene; V was cut back by 4 bases and J by 13 bases. CDR3 length: 12 residues. DNA of the CDR3: TGTGCCAGCAGTTCGGGACTAGAGTCTCAGTTCTTC. Protein: CASSSGLESQFF.

As regards this clonotype: One base away lies a much larger clone, so this may be a sequencing read error. This chain connects TRBV27 to TRBJ2-7, with D possibly TRBD2 on 5 matching bases. The J call may not be correct, given that the DNA end is closer to TRBJ2-1. In germline, CDR1 is MNHEY, CDR2 SMNVEV (reference sequence). CDR3 length equals 14 residues. The DNA of the CDR3 is TGTGCCAGCAGGTTGGGCGGGCCGGCCTACGAGCAGTTCTTC. It is translated as CASRLGGPAYEQFF.

Regarding this clonotype: With a much larger clone just one base away, this may be a read error. The chain joins TRBV11-3 to TRBJ2-1; perhaps TRBD2 as D (5 bases). The CDR3 has 15 residues. From germline, CDR1 is SGHNT and CDR2 YENEEA. The CDR3 DNA sequence: TGTGCCAGCAGGCCACTAGTGGGGTCCTACAATGAGCAGCTCTTC. Protein sequence: CASRPLVGSYNEQLF.

In the case of this clonotype: A read error may explain this, as a much larger clone is one base away. The chain is built from TRBV28 and TRBJ1-1; 8 bases align to TRBD1. CDR1 and CDR2 from the germline V gene are MDHEN and SYDVKM. J was trimmed by 4 bases and V by 5 bases; bases with no gene match: 9. The CDR3 has 15 residues. CDR3 bases: TGTGCCAGCAGTGCCCGGACAGGGAAAGGCACTGAAGCTTTCTTT. Amino acid sequence: CASSARTGKGTEAFF.

This clonotype was recorded at least ten times. The chain combines TRBV19 with TRBJ1-1; 9 nucleotides align to TRBD1. V lost 8 bases and J lost 4; bases outside the gene matches: 5. The CDR3 is 13 amino acids. Germline values: CDR1 LNHDA, CDR2 SQIVND (reference sequence). CDR3 loop: CASGDRVGTEAFF. In nucleotides, the CDR3 is TGTGCCAGTGGGGACAGGGTCGGCACTGAAGCTTTCTTT.

This clonotype occurred many times. This rearrangement joins TRBV7-9 to TRBJ1-6; 9 bases map to TRBD1. Trimming took 6 bases from V and 10 from J; bases not matched to a gene: 7. The CDR3 has 14 amino acids. The germline V gene has CDR1 SEHNR and CDR2 FQNEAQ (reference sequence). The CDR3 sequence: CASRRGQGKSPLHF. The CDR3, as DNA: TGTGCCAGCAGACGAGGACAGGGGAAGTCACCCCTCCACTTT.

This clonotype was recorded many times. V is TRBV6-2 or TRBV6-3 and J is TRBJ2-7; 8 positions match TRBD2. The CDR3 consists of 15 residues. Looked up from germline, CDR1 is MNHEY and CDR2 is SVGEGT. The V and J ends lost 2 bases and 6 bases, in that order; junction bases with no gene match: 9. The CDR3, as DNA: TGTGCCAGCAGTTACCGGGCGAGCGGGAGTTCCGAGCAGTACTTC. Protein sequence: CASSYRASGSSEQYF.

In its sample, this clonotype was seen many times. The chain joins TRBV29-1 to TRBJ2-7, with 8 positions matching TRBD1. This CDR3 has 15 residues. Unmatched junction bases numbered 9, after V lost 3 bases and J lost 2 bases. Germline V gene lookup returns CDR1 SQVTM and CDR2 ANQGSEA. CDR3 loop: CSVEKKGQGTYEQYF. In DNA, the CDR3 is TGCAGCGTTGAGAAGAAAGGACAGGGTACCTACGAGCAGTACTTC.